This is a list of T cell receptor beta chains from one sample in a study of shared clonotypes between healthy human individuals. The protocol was immunoSEQ multiplex PCR, while the TCRdb copy is restricted to in-frame clones and leaves out a portion. The sample contains around 2,000,000 clones, just under 95% of which appear only once. The sample taken for sequencing was naive CD8+ T cells sorted from blood. These TCRs come from a man aged 18 to 35 in good health. CDR3s include the opening cysteine and the closing phenylalanine or tryptophan. D genes are given only for firm matches. Where a row states a size, it is once, few, many or the class of an expanded clone; other rows omit it.

V: TRBV2
D: .
size: .
J: TRBJ1-4
DNA: TGTGCCAGCAGTGAAGCGGGTGTCGGATTAATAAATGAAAAACTGTTTTTT
CDR3: CASSEAGVGLINEKLFF

V: TRBV4-3
D: .
size: .
J: TRBJ2-7
DNA: TGCGCCAGCAGCCAAGATCTCGGGTTGAGCTACGAGCAGTACTTC
CDR3: CASSQDLGLSYEQYF

V: TRBV19
D: .
size: .
J: TRBJ2-6
DNA: TGTGCCAGTAGTATGCAGGTCTCTGGGGCCAACGTCCTGACTTTC
CDR3: CASSMQVSGANVLTF

V: TRBV28
D: .
size: .
J: TRBJ1-5
DNA: TGTGCCAGCAGTTTAGTGCTCGATGTGGAGCCCCAGCATTTT
CDR3: CASSLVLDVEPQHF

V: TRBV5-1
D: .
size: .
J: TRBJ1-6
DNA: TGCGCCAGCAGCACGGACGGTCAGAGCTCCTATAATTCACCCCTCCACTTT
CDR3: CASSTDGQSSYNSPLHF

V: TRBV18
D: .
size: .
J: TRBJ1-1
DNA: TGTGCCAGCACCCTACAGAACACTGAAGCTTTCTTT
CDR3: CASTLQNTEAFF

V: TRBV9
D: .
size: .
J: TRBJ1-2
DNA: TGTGCCAGCAGCTCGGACAGTAACTATGGCTACACCTTC
CDR3: CASSSDSNYGYTF

V: TRBV7-2
D: .
size: .
J: TRBJ1-4
DNA: TGTGCCAGCAGCTTAGTTTTCAGCTCAAATGAAAAACTGTTTTTT
CDR3: CASSLVFSSNEKLFF

V: TRBV10-3
D: .
size: few
J: TRBJ1-5
DNA: TGTGCCATCAGTGATAGTACTTCTAGCAATCAGCCCCAGCATTTT
CDR3: CAISDSTSSNQPQHF

V: TRBV10-3
D: .
size: .
J: TRBJ2-7
DNA: TGTGCCATCAGTGGACAGGATTACGAGCAGTACTTC
CDR3: CAISGQDYEQYF

V: TRBV25-1
D: .
size: .
J: TRBJ2-3
DNA: TGTGCCAGCAGTGAATGGGGCGGGAAGCAGACAGATACGCAGTATTTT
CDR3: CASSEWGGKQTDTQYF

V: TRBV5-4
D: .
size: .
J: TRBJ2-1
DNA: TGTGCCAGCAGCCGGAACGAACAATACAATGAGCAGTTCTTC
CDR3: CASSRNEQYNEQFF

V: TRBV5-8
D: .
size: .
J: TRBJ2-7
DNA: TGTGCCAGCAGCTTGCTGGGGGACGTCTACGAGCAGTACTTC
CDR3: CASSLLGDVYEQYF

V: TRBV7-2
D: TRBD1
size: .
J: TRBJ2-2
DNA: TGTGCCAGCATCCTGGTCAGAGGACAGGGGCTCGCCGGGGAGCTGTTTTTT
CDR3: CASILVRGQGLAGELFF

V: TRBV27
D: TRBD2
size: .
J: TRBJ2-7
DNA: TGTGCCAGCAGTTCTCTAGGAAGCGGGGGGCTCCACGAGCAGTACTTC
CDR3: CASSSLGSGGLHEQYF

V: TRBV27
D: TRBD2
size: .
J: TRBJ2-5
DNA: TGTGCCAGCAGTTTACTAGCGGGGGAAGAGACCCAGTACTTC
CDR3: CASSLLAGEETQYF

V: TRBV12-5
D: TRBD1
size: .
J: TRBJ2-7
DNA: TGTGCTAGTGCCTCGGGACAGGGTACCTACGAGCAGTACTTC
CDR3: CASASGQGTYEQYF

V: TRBV7-8
D: TRBD1
size: .
J: TRBJ1-2
DNA: TGTGCCAGCAGCGAGGGACAGGGTGGCTATGGCTACACCTTC
CDR3: CASSEGQGGYGYTF

V: TRBV5-6
D: .
size: .
J: TRBJ2-7
DNA: TGTGCCAGCAGCCCTGGGGGGTACGAGCAGTACTTC
CDR3: CASSPGGYEQYF

V: TRBV5-6
D: .
size: .
J: TRBJ2-5
DNA: TGTGCCAGCAGCTTGCTCGGGGAGGCTAGCGCTGAAGAGACCCAGTACTTC
CDR3: CASSLLGEASAEETQYF

V: TRBV30
D: TRBD1
size: .
J: TRBJ2-7
DNA: TGTGCCTGGAGGGGCTGGGGGACAGGGCCGGACGAGCAGTACTTC
CDR3: CAWRGWGTGPDEQYF

V: TRBV13
D: .
size: .
J: TRBJ2-5
DNA: TGTGCCAGCAGCTCGTTGGACAGCCAAGAGACCCAGTACTTC
CDR3: CASSSLDSQETQYF

V: TRBV30
D: TRBD1
size: once
J: TRBJ2-4
DNA: TGTGCCTGGAGTACAGGGGAAGGAACGAACATTCAGTACTTC
CDR3: CAWSTGEGTNIQYF

V: TRBV18
D: .
size: .
J: TRBJ2-1
DNA: TGTGCCAGCTCACGGAACTCCTACAATGAGCAGTTCTTC
CDR3: CASSRNSYNEQFF

V: TRBV19
D: .
size: .
J: TRBJ2-1
DNA: TGTGCCAGTAGTATCGGCAGCGGCAATGAGCAGTTCTTC
CDR3: CASSIGSGNEQFF

V: TRBV9
D: .
size: .
J: TRBJ2-3
DNA: TGTGCCAGCAGCGTAGGTTCCACAGATACGCAGTATTTT
CDR3: CASSVGSTDTQYF

V: TRBV27
D: TRBD1
size: .
J: TRBJ1-2
DNA: TGTGCCAGCAGTCACGGACAGGGTGGAGGGTATGGCTACACCTTC
CDR3: CASSHGQGGGYGYTF

V: TRBV9
D: .
size: .
J: TRBJ2-7
DNA: TGTGCCAGCAGCGGAGGGACCTTCGGCGAGCAGTACTTC
CDR3: CASSGGTFGEQYF

V: TRBV30
D: TRBD2
size: .
J: TRBJ2-1
DNA: TGTGCCTGGAGTGGGACTAGCGGGGTGGTGGGGAATGAGCAGTTCTTC
CDR3: CAWSGTSGVVGNEQFF

V: TRBV5-4
D: .
size: .
J: TRBJ2-5
DNA: TGTGCCAGCAGAACCGTGGGGAGTGAGACCCAGTACTTC
CDR3: CASRTVGSETQYF

V: TRBV11-2
D: .
size: .
J: TRBJ2-5
DNA: TGTGCCAGCAGCCCGGGACCGAAGTACCAAGAGACCCAGTACTTC
CDR3: CASSPGPKYQETQYF

V: TRBV5-8
D: .
size: .
J: TRBJ2-7
DNA: TGTGCCAGCAGCTTGGGCGGGATGGCCTACGAGCAGTACTTC
CDR3: CASSLGGMAYEQYF

V: TRBV6-5
D: .
size: once
J: TRBJ1-2
DNA: TGTGCCAGCAGTTACTCAGCGGAGGACTATGGCTACACCTTC
CDR3: CASSYSAEDYGYTF

V: TRBV7-9
D: .
size: .
J: TRBJ2-5
DNA: TGTGCCAGCAGCTTACCTAGTGGGAAGGGTCAAGAGACCCAGTACTTC
CDR3: CASSLPSGKGQETQYF

V: TRBV4-1
D: .
size: .
J: TRBJ1-5
DNA: TGCGCCAGCAGCCAAGAATCGAGGGGCAATCAGCCCCAGCATTTT
CDR3: CASSQESRGNQPQHF

V: TRBV29-1
D: TRBD1
size: .
J: TRBJ1-2
DNA: TGCAGCGTTGTGGGACAGGGGGCAAGGTATGGCTACACCTTC
CDR3: CSVVGQGARYGYTF

V: TRBV9
D: .
size: .
J: TRBJ2-5
DNA: TGTGCCAGCAGCGTAGAGGGCAGGGAACAAGAGACCCAGTACTTC
CDR3: CASSVEGREQETQYF

V: TRBV9
D: .
size: .
J: TRBJ2-7
DNA: TGTGCCAGCAGCGTAGACCCGAGCTCACAATACGAGCAGTACTTC
CDR3: CASSVDPSSQYEQYF

V: TRBV9
D: .
size: once
J: TRBJ2-3
DNA: TGTGCCAGCAGCGGTGGGCTCCGCACAGATACGCAGTATTTT
CDR3: CASSGGLRTDTQYF

V: TRBV6-5
D: TRBD1
size: .
J: TRBJ1-3
DNA: TGTGCCAGCAGCCCTGGACAGGGCTCTGGAAACACCATATATTTT
CDR3: CASSPGQGSGNTIYF

V: TRBV29-1
D: .
size: .
J: TRBJ2-2
DNA: TGCAGCGCTCCGGGTGAAGGCGGGGAGCTGTTTTTT
CDR3: CSAPGEGGELFF

V: TRBV5-6
D: TRBD2
size: .
J: TRBJ2-7
DNA: TGTGCCAGCAGCTGGGCGGGAGTAACAAGCGAGCAGTACTTC
CDR3: CASSWAGVTSEQYF

V: TRBV2
D: .
size: .
J: TRBJ1-2
DNA: TGTGCCAGCACTGAACAGGGAGGGCATGGCTACACCTTC
CDR3: CASTEQGGHGYTF

V: TRBV4-1
D: .
size: .
J: TRBJ2-7
DNA: TGCGCCAGCAGCCAAGATCCGGCCGGAGGGGAGCAGTACTTC
CDR3: CASSQDPAGGEQYF

V: TRBV9
D: TRBD1
size: .
J: TRBJ1-2
DNA: TGTGCCAGCAGCGTAGAGCCCCGGGGACAGGGGTACTATGGCTACACCTTC
CDR3: CASSVEPRGQGYYGYTF

V: TRBV6-5
D: .
size: .
J: TRBJ2-3
DNA: TGTGCCAGCAGTTACGGTTGGGGTGCTAGCACAGATACGCAGTATTTT
CDR3: CASSYGWGASTDTQYF

V: TRBV19
D: TRBD2
size: .
J: TRBJ2-5
DNA: TGTGCCAGTAAGACCTTTAGCGGGGGTCAAGAGACCCAGTACTTC
CDR3: CASKTFSGGQETQYF

V: TRBV6-4
D: .
size: few
J: TRBJ1-6
DNA: TGTGCGGGGAGCCTTTCACCCCTCCACTTT
CDR3: CAGSLSPLHF

V: TRBV7-9
D: .
size: .
J: TRBJ1-2
DNA: TGTGCCAGCAGCTTAGGGGGAGGGGCCAACTATGGCTACACCTTC
CDR3: CASSLGGGANYGYTF

V: TRBV7-9
D: .
size: .
J: TRBJ2-7
DNA: TGTGCCAGCAGCTCGAGTGGGGTACGGTCCTACGAGCAGTACTTC
CDR3: CASSSSGVRSYEQYF

V: TRBV29-1
D: TRBD2
size: .
J: TRBJ2-7
DNA: TGCAGCGTTGGGGCGGGGGGCTCCTACGAGCAGTACTTC
CDR3: CSVGAGGSYEQYF

V: TRBV28
D: .
size: .
J: TRBJ2-5
DNA: TGTGCCAGCACCCCAGCTTCACCGGGACTCCGTTACTTC
CDR3: CASTPASPGLRYF

V: TRBV2
D: .
size: .
J: TRBJ2-7
DNA: TGTGCCAGCAGCAAAGACTCCGAGCAGTACTTC
CDR3: CASSKDSEQYF

V: TRBV30
D: TRBD1
size: .
J: TRBJ1-4
DNA: TGTGCCTGGAGTGTTGGACAGGGGATTCGTGAAAAACTGTTTTTT
CDR3: CAWSVGQGIREKLFF

V: TRBV6-5
D: TRBD2
size: once
J: TRBJ2-1
DNA: TGTGCCAGCAGTTACTCGACTAGCGGGGGGAACAATGAGCAGTTCTTC
CDR3: CASSYSTSGGNNEQFF

V: TRBV29-1
D: TRBD1
size: .
J: TRBJ2-7
DNA: TGCAGCGTTGCACCCCGGGACAGGGACTACGAGCAGTACTTC
CDR3: CSVAPRDRDYEQYF

V: TRBV6-1
D: TRBD1
size: .
J: TRBJ2-7
DNA: TGTGCCAGCAGTGAAGTGGGACAGAACCTGGAGCTGTACTTC
CDR3: CASSEVGQNLELYF